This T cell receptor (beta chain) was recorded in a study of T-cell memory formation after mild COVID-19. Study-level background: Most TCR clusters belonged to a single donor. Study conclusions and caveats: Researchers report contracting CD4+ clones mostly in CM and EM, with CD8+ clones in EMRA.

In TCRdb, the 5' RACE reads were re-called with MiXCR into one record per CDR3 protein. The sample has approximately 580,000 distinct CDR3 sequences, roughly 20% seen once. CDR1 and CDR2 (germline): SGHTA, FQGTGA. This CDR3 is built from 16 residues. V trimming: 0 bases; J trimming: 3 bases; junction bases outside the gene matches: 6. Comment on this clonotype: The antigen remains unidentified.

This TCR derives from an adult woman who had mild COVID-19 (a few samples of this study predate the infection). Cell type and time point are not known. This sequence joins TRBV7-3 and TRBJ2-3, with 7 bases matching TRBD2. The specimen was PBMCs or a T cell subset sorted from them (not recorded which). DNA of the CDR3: TGTGCCAGCAGCTTAACGGAGCGGGGAGGGACAGATACGCAGTATTTT. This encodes CASSLTERGGTDTQYF.